The TCR beta chain described here comes from a study of cytomegalovirus exposure and HLA in healthy donors. The PCR was carried out with 60 Vbeta primers and 13 Jbeta primers. Only in-frame clones appear in the TCRdb table, and some are missing; sequencing was by immunoSEQ multiplex PCR. Seen here are some 170,000 clones, 9.5% observed once, and the top ten hold approximately 1.3%. This CDR3 has 16 residues. Germline V CDR1 and CDR2: SGDLS, YYNGEE. The J segment lost 3 bases and the V segment lost 4 bases, leaving 10 bases of the junction unmatched. The origin of this receptor is a woman in her 30s in good health and CMV-seropositive. Sequencing was performed on PBMCs. V gene TRBV9 combines with J gene TRBJ1-5, with TRBD1 matching 7 bases. This CDR3 is CASSPGQVDDNQPQHF. CDR3 DNA sequence: TGTGCCAGCAGCCCTGGACAGGTAGACGACAATCAGCCCCAGCATTTT.